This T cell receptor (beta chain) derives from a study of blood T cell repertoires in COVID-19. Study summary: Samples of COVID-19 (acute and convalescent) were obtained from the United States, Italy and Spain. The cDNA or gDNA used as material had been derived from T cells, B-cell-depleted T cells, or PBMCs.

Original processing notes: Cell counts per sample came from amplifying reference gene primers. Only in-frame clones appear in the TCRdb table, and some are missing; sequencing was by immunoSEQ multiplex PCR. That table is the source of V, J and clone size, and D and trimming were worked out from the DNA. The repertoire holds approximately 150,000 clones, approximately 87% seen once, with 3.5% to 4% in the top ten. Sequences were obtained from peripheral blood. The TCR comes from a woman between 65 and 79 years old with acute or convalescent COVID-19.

The CDR3 DNA reads as TGTGCCACCAGCAGAGATTACGGGGAGGCCAACTATGGCTACACCTTC. Protein: CATSRDYGEANYGYTF. The chain uses TRBV15 and TRBJ1-2; D remains unclear. Trimming left V 0 bases short and J 2 bases short, with 13 bases between. This CDR3 is 16 amino acids long. Per the germline V gene, CDR1 is LNHNV and CDR2 is YYDKDF (reference sequence).